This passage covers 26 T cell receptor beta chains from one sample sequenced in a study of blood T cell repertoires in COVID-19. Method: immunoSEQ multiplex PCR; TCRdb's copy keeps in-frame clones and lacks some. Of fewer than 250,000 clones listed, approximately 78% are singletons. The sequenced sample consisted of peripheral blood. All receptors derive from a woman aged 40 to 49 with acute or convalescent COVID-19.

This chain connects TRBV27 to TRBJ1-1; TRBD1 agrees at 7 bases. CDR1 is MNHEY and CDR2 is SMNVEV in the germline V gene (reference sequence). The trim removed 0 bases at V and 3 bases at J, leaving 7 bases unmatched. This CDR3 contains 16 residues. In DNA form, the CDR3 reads TGTGCCAGCAGTTTATCGTATCCCGACAGGGACACTGAAGCTTTCTTT. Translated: CASSLSYPDRDTEAFF.

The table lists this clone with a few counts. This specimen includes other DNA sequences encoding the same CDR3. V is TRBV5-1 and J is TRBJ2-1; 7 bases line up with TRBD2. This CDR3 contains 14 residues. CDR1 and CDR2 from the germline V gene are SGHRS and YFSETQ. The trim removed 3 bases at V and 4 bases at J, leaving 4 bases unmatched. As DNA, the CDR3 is TGCGCCAGCAGCTCGTCGGGAGGATACAATGAGCAGTTCTTC. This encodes CASSSSGGYNEQFF.

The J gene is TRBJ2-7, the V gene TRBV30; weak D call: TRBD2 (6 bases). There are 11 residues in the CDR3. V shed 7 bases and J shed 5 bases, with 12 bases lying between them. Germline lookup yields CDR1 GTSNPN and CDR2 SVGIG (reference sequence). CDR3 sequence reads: CASGGGNEQYF. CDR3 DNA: TGTGCCTCCGGTGGAGGGAACGAGCAGTACTTC.

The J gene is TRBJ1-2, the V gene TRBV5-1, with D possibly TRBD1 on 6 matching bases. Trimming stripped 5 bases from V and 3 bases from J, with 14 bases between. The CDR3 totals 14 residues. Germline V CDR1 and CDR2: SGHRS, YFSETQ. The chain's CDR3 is CASSIGGADYGYTF. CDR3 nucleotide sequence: TGCGCCAGCAGTATCGGGGGGGCTGACTATGGCTACACCTTC.

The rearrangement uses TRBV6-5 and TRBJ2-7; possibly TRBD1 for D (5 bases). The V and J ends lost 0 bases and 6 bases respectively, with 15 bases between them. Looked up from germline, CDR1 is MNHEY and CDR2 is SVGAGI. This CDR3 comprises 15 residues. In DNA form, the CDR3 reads TGTGCCAGCAGTTACTCGATCCAGGGATTCTCCGAGCAGTACTTC. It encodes CASSYSIQGFSEQYF.

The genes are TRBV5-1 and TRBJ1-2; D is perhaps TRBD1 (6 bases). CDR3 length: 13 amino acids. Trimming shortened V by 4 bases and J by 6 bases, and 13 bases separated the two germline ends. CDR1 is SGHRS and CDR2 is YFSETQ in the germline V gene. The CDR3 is CASSLGQKHGYTF. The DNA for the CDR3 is TGCGCCAGCAGCCTTGGACAGAAACATGGCTACACCTTC.

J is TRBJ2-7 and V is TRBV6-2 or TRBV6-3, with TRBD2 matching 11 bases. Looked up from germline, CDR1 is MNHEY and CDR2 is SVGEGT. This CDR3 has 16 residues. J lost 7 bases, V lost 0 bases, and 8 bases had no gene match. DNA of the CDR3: TGTGCCAGCAGTTACTCAACCGGGACTAGCGGTTATGAGCAGTACTTC. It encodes CASSYSTGTSGYEQYF.

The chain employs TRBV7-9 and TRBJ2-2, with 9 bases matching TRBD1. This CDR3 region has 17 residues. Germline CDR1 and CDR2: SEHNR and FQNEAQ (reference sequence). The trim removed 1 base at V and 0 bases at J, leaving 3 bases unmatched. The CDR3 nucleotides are TGTGCCAGCAGCTTAGGGGGGACAGGGTCGAACACCGGGGAGCTGTTTTTT. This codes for CASSLGGTGSNTGELFF.

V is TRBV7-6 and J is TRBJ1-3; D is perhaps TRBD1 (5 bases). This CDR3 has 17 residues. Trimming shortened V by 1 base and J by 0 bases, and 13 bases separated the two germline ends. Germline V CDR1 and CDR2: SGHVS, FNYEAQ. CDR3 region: CASSLETTAISGNTIYF. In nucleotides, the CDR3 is TGTGCCAGCAGCTTAGAAACGACAGCGATCTCTGGAAACACCATATATTTT.

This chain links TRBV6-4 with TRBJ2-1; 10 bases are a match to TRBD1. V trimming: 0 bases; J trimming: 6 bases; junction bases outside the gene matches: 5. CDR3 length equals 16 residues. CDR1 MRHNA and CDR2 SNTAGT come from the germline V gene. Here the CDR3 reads CASSDSGGTGANEQFF. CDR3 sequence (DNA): TGTGCCAGCAGTGACTCGGGGGGGACAGGGGCCAATGAGCAGTTCTTC.

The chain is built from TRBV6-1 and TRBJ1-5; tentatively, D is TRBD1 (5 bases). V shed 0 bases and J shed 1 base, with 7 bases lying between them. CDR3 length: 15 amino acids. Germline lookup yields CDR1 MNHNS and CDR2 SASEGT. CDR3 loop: CASSEAGGSNQPQHF. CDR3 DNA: TGTGCCAGCAGTGAAGCCGGGGGAAGCAATCAGCCCCAGCATTTT.

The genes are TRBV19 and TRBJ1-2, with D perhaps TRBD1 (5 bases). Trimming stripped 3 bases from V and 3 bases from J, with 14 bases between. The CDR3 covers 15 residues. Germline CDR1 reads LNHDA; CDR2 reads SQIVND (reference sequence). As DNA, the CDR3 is TGTGCCAGTAGTATCGGGGGGGAAGGAGACTATGGCTACACCTTC. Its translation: CASSIGGEGDYGYTF.

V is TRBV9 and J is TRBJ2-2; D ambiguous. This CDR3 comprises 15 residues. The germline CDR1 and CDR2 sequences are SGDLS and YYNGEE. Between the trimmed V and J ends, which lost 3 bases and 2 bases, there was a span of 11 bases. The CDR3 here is CASSELRVNTGELFF. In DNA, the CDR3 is TGTGCCAGCAGCGAATTACGGGTCAACACCGGGGAGCTGTTTTTT.

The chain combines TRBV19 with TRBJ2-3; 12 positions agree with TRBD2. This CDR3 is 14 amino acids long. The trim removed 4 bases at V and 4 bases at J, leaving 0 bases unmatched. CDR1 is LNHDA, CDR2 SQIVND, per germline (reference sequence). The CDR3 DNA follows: TGTGCCAGTAGTACTAGCGGGGGGGCAGATACGCAGTATTTT. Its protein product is CASSTSGGADTQYF.

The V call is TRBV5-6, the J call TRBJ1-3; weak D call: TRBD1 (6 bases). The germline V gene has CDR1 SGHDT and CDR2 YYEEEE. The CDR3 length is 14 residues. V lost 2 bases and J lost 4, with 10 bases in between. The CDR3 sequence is CASSFTGRGNTIYF. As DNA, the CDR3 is TGTGCCAGCAGCTTTACAGGGAGAGGAAACACCATATATTTT.

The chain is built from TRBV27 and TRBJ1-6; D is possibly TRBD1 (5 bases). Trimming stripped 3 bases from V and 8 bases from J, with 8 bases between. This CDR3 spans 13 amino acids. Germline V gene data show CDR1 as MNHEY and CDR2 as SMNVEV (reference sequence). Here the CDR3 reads CASSFREDSPLHF. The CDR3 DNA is TGTGCCAGCAGTTTCAGGGAGGATTCACCCCTCCACTTT.

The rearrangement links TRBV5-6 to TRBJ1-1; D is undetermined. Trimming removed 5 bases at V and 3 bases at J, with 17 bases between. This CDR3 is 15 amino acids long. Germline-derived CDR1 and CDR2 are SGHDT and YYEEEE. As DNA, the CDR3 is TGTGCCAGCAGACCGTGGAGAGGTTTGGACACTGAAGCTTTCTTT. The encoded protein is CASRPWRGLDTEAFF.

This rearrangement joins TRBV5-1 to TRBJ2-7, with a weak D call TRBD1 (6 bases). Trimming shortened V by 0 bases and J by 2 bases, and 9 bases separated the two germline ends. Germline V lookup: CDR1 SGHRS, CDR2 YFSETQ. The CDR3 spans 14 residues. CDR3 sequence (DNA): TGCGCCAGCAGCTTGGGGACAGAAACCTACGAGCAGTACTTC. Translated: CASSLGTETYEQYF.

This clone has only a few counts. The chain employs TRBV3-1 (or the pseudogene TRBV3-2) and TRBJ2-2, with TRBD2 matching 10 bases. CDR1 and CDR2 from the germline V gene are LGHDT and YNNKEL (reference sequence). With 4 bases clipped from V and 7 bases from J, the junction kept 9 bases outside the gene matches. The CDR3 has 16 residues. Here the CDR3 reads CASSPISGGAYGELFF. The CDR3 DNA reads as TGTGCCAGCAGCCCAATCAGCGGGGGGGCCTACGGGGAGCTGTTTTTT.

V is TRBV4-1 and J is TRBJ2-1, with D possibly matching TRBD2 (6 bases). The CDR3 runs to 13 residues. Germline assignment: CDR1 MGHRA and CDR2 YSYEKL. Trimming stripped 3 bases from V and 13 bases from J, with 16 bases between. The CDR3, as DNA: TGCGCCAGCAGCCAGACGGGACTTCAGTATCAGTTCTTC. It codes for CASSQTGLQYQFF.

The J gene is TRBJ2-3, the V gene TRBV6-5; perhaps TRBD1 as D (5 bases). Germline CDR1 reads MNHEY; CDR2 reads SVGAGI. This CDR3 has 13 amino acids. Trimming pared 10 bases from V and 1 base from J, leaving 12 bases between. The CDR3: CATTLTGTDTQYF. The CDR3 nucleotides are TGTGCCACAACCCTGACAGGCACAGATACGCAGTATTTT.

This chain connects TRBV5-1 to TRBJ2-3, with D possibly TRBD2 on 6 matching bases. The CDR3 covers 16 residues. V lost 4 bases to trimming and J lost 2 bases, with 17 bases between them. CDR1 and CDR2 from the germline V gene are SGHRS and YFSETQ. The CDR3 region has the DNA TGCGCCAGCAGCCCTGGGACTCGGAGTTACACAGATACGCAGTATTTT. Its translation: CASSPGTRSYTDTQYF.

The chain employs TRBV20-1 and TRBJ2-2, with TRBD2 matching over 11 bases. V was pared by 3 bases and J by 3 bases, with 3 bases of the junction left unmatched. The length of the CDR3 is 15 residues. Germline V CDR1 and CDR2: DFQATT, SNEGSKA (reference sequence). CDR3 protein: CSASLGLADTGELFF. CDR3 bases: TGCAGTGCTAGTTTGGGACTAGCGGACACCGGGGAGCTGTTTTTT.

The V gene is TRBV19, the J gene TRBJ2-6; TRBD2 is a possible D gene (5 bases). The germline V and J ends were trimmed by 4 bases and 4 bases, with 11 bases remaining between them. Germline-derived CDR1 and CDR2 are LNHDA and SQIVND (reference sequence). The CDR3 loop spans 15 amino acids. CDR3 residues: CASSSAGIGANVLTF. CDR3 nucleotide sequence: TGTGCCAGTAGTAGTGCCGGGATAGGGGCCAACGTCCTGACTTTC.

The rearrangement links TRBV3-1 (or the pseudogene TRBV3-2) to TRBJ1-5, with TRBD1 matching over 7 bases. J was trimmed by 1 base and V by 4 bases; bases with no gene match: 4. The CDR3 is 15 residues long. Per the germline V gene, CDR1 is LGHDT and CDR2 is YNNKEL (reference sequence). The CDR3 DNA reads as TGTGCCAGCAGCCCGGACAGGATAAGCAATCAGCCCCAGCATTTT. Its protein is CASSPDRISNQPQHF.

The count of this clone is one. In DNA, the CDR3 is TGTGCCAGCAGCGTAGACGGCGGCACCGGGGAGCTGTTTTTT. It codes for CASSVDGGTGELFF. The chain carries TRBV9 and TRBJ2-2; D uncertain. Germline-derived CDR1 and CDR2 are SGDLS and YYNGEE. This CDR3 has 14 amino acids. Trimming shortened V by 0 bases and J by 4 bases, and 7 bases separated the two germline ends.